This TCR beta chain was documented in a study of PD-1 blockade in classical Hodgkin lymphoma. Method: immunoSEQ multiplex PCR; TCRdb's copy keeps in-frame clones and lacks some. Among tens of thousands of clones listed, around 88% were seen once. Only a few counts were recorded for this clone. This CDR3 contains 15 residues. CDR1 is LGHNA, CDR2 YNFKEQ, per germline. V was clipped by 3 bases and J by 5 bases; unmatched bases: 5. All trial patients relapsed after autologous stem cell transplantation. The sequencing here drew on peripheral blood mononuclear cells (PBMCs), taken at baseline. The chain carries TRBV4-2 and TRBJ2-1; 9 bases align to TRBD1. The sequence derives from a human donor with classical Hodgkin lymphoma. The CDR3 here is CASSHPGQGDNEQFF. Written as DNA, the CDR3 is TGTGCCAGCAGCCATCCGGGACAGGGTGACAATGAGCAGTTCTTC.